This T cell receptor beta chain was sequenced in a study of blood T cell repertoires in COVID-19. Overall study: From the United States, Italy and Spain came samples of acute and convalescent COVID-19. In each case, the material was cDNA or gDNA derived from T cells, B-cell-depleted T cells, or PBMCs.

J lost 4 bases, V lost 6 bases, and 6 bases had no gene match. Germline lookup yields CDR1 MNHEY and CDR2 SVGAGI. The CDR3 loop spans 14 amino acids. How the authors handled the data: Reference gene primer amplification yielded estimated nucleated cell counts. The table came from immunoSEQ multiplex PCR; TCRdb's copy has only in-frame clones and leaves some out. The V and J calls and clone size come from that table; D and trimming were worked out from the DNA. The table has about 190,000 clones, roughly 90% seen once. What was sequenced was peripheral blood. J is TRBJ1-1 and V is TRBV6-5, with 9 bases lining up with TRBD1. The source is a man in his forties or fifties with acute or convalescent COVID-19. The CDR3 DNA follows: TGTGCCAGCAGCTACCGGGACAGGGCCACTGAAGCTTTCTTT. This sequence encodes CASSYRDRATEAFF.